This TCR beta chain was retrieved from a study of HIV-infected children after antiretroviral therapy interruption. The wider study: Weeks 0, 12, interruption end (24 or 48), and about 3 years post-study gave interruption-arm samples. Continuous-treatment samples came from weeks 0, 48 and 150.

Treatment: PENTA 11 planned treatment interruption arm or continuous ART arm. Memory CD8+ CD45RO+ CD45RA- T cells were sorted from thawed PBMCs. This clonotype was counted ten times or more. Antigen unknown. The CDR3 length is 15 residues. Germline assignment: CDR1 DFQATT and CDR2 SNEGSKA (reference sequence). J lost 1 base, V lost 2 bases, and 2 bases had no gene match. RNA-based 3' RACE libraries used unique molecular identifiers. TCRdb re-called the 3' RACE reads through MiXCR, storing one row per CDR3 protein. This sample carries some 15,000 distinct CDR3 sequences, more than 3% of them seen once, and the ten largest clones take 30% to 40%. Study results and caveats: Naive CD4+ CDR3 sharing between time points fell after interruption began.

The TCR was taken from a pool of human donors with HIV. This chain connects TRBV20-1 to TRBJ2-2, with TRBD1 matching 9 bases. Here the sequenced sample was CD45RO+ CD8+ T cells from PBMCs, pooled from several time points, taken from a donor given antiretroviral therapy, either interrupted or continuous. Subset denoted: memory CD8+ CD45RO+ CD45RA- T cells. The CDR3 DNA reads TGCAGTGCTAGACCGGGACAGGGGAACACCGGGGAGCTGTTTTTT. It codes for CSARPGQGNTGELFF.